This paragraph reports one T cell receptor beta chain. Antigen: not known. This specimen comes from a study of cytomegalovirus exposure and HLA in healthy donors. Whole-study results and caveats: A classifier reportedly called cytomegalovirus status with high sensitivity and specificity. Most TCR sequences showed up rarely, but some public TCRs showed up in many donors.

The repertoire was sequenced with immunoSEQ multiplex PCR; TCRdb's copy has only in-frame clones and lacks some. The sample includes 150,000 to 170,000 clones, 86% seen only once; the top ten take about 20%. V was clipped by 6 bases and J by 3 bases, with 21 bases between them. Germline assignment: CDR1 MGHDK and CDR2 SYGVNS. The CDR3 contains 16 residues. The gene calls are TRBV25-1 and TRBJ2-7; possible D gene TRBD1, 5 bases. This receptor was obtained from a man between 18 and 29 years old in good health and CMV-seropositive. Sequencing was carried out using PBMCs. CDR3 loop: CASSEGGALSFYEQYF. The CDR3 DNA is TGTGCCAGCAGCGAAGGTGGGGCACTATCGTTCTACGAGCAGTACTTC.